The 8 T cell receptor beta chains presented below share a single source sample, sequenced in a study of T cells after yellow fever vaccination. One entry per CDR3 protein, called by TCRdb with MiXCR from the 5' RACE reads. This sample carries approximately 450,000 distinct CDR3 sequences, around 19% of them seen once, and the ten largest clones take over 15%. Specimen: PBMCs, collected before the yellow fever booster vaccination. The receptors stem from a man aged 18-30 years who received the YFV17D yellow fever vaccine.

The chain is built from TRBV6-6 and TRBJ2-7; D is possibly TRBD1 (6 bases). V gave up 6 bases and J gave up 1 base, with 7 bases separating them. Looked up from germline, CDR1 is MNHNY and CDR2 is SVGAGI (reference sequence). The CDR3 runs to 12 residues. CDR3 DNA: TGTGCCAGCAGACAGGGTTCCTACGAGCAGTACTTC. This translates into CASRQGSYEQYF.

This rearrangement joins TRBV10-3 to TRBJ2-3, with D hard to call. Looked up from germline, CDR1 is ENHRY and CDR2 is SYGVKD. The CDR3 length is 15 residues. Trimming stripped 6 bases from V and 3 bases from J, with 16 bases between. The CDR3 DNA sequence: TGTGCCATCAGCCAGCACTCAACCGGGACAGATACGCAGTATTTT. This gives the protein CAISQHSTGTDTQYF.

This clonotype has more than one count but fewer than ten. The chain links TRBV5-1 to TRBJ1-5; no clear D gene. This CDR3 is built from 15 residues. V dropped 0 bases and J dropped 7 bases, with 14 bases sitting between them. CDR1 and CDR2 (germline): SGHRS, YFSETQ. The CDR3 DNA is TGCGCCAGCAGCTTGGAGGGCGGGCCAGAACAGCCCCAGCATTTT. Residues: CASSLEGGPEQPQHF.

This clonotype was seen more than once but under ten times. V gene TRBV5-6 combines with J gene TRBJ2-1; no definite D call. From germline, CDR1 is SGHDT and CDR2 YYEEEE. This CDR3 is 13 amino acids long. Trimming removed 3 bases at V and 4 bases at J, with 8 bases between. CDR3 residues: CASSSPFYNEQFF. CDR3 in DNA: TGTGCCAGCAGCTCCCCGTTTTACAATGAGCAGTTCTTC. Based on the CDR3 plus reference TRBV5-6 and TRBJ2-1, the full variable domain is DAGVTQSPTHLIKTRGQQVTLRCSPKSGHDTVSWYQQALGQGPQFIFQYYEEEERQRGNFPDRFSGHQFPNYSSELNVNALLLGDSALYLCASSSPFYNEQFFGPGTRLTVL.

The gene calls are TRBV4-3 and TRBJ2-2, with TRBD1 matching 9 bases. Germline CDR1 is LGHNA and CDR2 is YSLEER. With 0 bases clipped from V and 3 bases from J, the junction kept 5 bases outside the gene matches. CDR3 length: 17 residues. CDR3 loop: CASSQDLRTGDTGELFF. The CDR3 coding sequence is TGCGCCAGCAGCCAAGATCTTAGGACAGGGGACACCGGGGAGCTGTTTTTT.

This clonotype was counted between two and nine times. The rearrangement joins TRBV7-6 to TRBJ1-5; weak D call: TRBD1 (5 bases). CDR1 and CDR2 (germline): SGHVS, FNYEAQ. The CDR3 is 15 amino acids. The V gene lost 6 bases and the J gene lost 4 bases, with 16 bases spanning the gap. CDR3 DNA: TGTGCCAGCAGTCGGGGTCAGGGTAGAAATCAGCCCCAGCATTTT. Protein product: CASSRGQGRNQPQHF.

This rearrangement joins TRBV1 to TRBJ2-7; no check of the table's D call, TRBD2, against the DNA was made. TRBV1 is a pseudogene segment. This CDR3 comprises 16 residues. As DNA, the CDR3 is TGCACCAGCAGCGGAGCGCTCGCTAGCGGGGACGACGAGCAGTACGTC. Translating it yields CTSSGALASGDDEQYV.

This clonotype was seen a handful of times. J is TRBJ2-3 and V is TRBV20-1; D possibly corresponds to TRBD1 (5 bases). Trimming left V 0 bases short and J 2 bases short, with 21 bases between. In germline, CDR1 is DFQATT, CDR2 SNEGSKA (reference sequence). The CDR3 length is 18 residues. The CDR3: CSARDRQLSAGHTDTQYF. CDR3 nucleotides: TGCAGTGCTAGAGATCGTCAGCTGTCGGCAGGGCACACAGATACGCAGTATTTT.